Detailed here is one TCR beta chain. Its antigen is as yet unknown. The CDR3 totals 16 residues. Germline V CDR1 and CDR2: KGHSH, LQKENI. V was clipped by 3 bases and J by 1 base, with 15 bases between them. The data originate from a study of spatial heterogeneity in lung cancer. Study-wide background: There were consistently more beta-chain sequences detected than alpha-chain sequences.

One entry per CDR3 protein results from TCRdb running MiXCR on the 5' RACE reads. Of tens of thousands of distinct CDR3 sequences in the sample, under 8.5% were seen once. Documented time point: sample taken at primary tumor resection. A total of about 73 untreated early-stage non-small cell lung cancer patients served as donors. Researchers sequenced whole RNA taken from tumor, nontumor lung or frozen PBMC without sorting. Study-wide results and limits: In blood, ubiquitous expanded tumor TCRs appeared more at resection than follow-up.

The receptor was isolated from a male donor with early-stage non-small cell lung cancer. The sample in question was PBMCs, obtained at surgery. The genes are TRBV18 and TRBJ2-5; D possibly uses TRBD1 or TRBD2 (5 bases each). Written as DNA, the CDR3 is TGTGCCAGCTCACCCCTAGTTTCGGGGACCCAAGAGACCCAGTACTTC. It encodes CASSPLVSGTQETQYF.